The clone carrying this TCR beta chain was seen a handful of times. Its antigen is currently unknown. 5'RACE with constant-segment primers built TCRalpha and TCRbeta cDNA libraries with UMIs. Each CDR3 protein is one row after TCRdb ran MiXCR on the 5' RACE reads. Of about 190,000 distinct CDR3 sequences in the sample, around 16% were seen once. These data belong to a study of T-cell memory formation after mild COVID-19. General study results and limits: Day 15 to 85 contracting clones showed balanced CD4/CD8; later expanders leaned CD4+. That cross-reactive memory joined was suggested by some responding clones appearing in pre-infection memory.

The TCR originated in an adult woman who had mild COVID-19 (a few samples of this study predate the infection). Cell type and time point are not known. The sample consisted of PBMCs or a T cell subset sorted from them (not recorded which).

The CDR3 sequence is CAWRGGPGSTEAFF. CDR3 DNA sequence: TGTGCCTGGAGGGGCGGCCCGGGGAGCACTGAAGCTTTCTTT. The V and J genes are TRBV30 and TRBJ1-1; D gene ambiguous. Germline lookup yields CDR1 GTSNPN and CDR2 SVGIG (reference sequence). There are 14 residues in the CDR3. Trimming shortened V by 3 bases and J by 4 bases, and 15 bases separated the two germline ends. The full variable domain, with the rest looked up from reference TRBV30 and TRBJ1-1, is SQTIHQWPATLVQPVGSPLSLECTVEGTSNPNLYWYRQAAGRGLQLLFYSVGIGQISSEVPQNLSASRPQDRQFILSSKKLLLSDSGFYLCAWRGGPGSTEAFFGQGTRLTVV.